The following is a T cell receptor (beta chain) sequence with its context. No cognate antigen has been identified for it. No much larger clone is present one base from it, and per-base qualities are unavailable. Each clonotype received, on average, around 9.6x coverage in deep resolution sequencing performed on a MiSeq, where the target depth lay between 1 in 1 million and 1 in 200,000 T cells. TCR beta libraries were generated with the immunoSEQ hsTCRB Kit. The authors' pipeline ran thus. The data were analyzed with ImmunoSEQ Analyzer and ImmunoSEQ Data Assistant, and V, D and J gene assignments followed IMGT definitions. Clonality, which ranges from 0 to 1, was calculated by subtracting the normalized Shannon entropy of productive rearrangement frequencies from one. Only overrepresented clonotypes making up at least 0.05% of the repertoire of each patient were included in the public clonotype analysis. Repertoires from some twelve age-matched healthy donors in immuneACCESS were used as clonality controls. TCRdb limited this immuneACCESS table to in-frame rearrangements with V and J called. A share of clones is missing; checked studies link under half to unresolved V genes, and the rest is unexplained. From that table come the V and J calls and clone size; the DNA was used to work out D and trimming. Across this sample there are a few hundred thousand clones, with 67% seen only once. The ten most abundant clones make up approximately 6% of the sample.

For TCR beta library preparation, roughly 2 micrograms of genomic DNA were isolated from cryopreserved PBMCs. Longitudinal blood samples from CLL patients on ibrutinib monotherapy underwent high-throughput TCR beta sequencing. Patients were enrolled in a phase 2 open-label single-center ibrutinib monotherapy trial. The sample originates from a study of cytotoxic CD8 clonotypes in ibrutinib-treated CLL (dated by TCRdb to about 2021). Context from the whole study: In this cohort, approximately 15 patients were treatment-naive and more than 9 were relapsed/refractory, while 17 to 18 had unmutated IGHV. Partial responses were observed in about 24 patients and complete responses in 2; after a median follow-up of around 64 months, remission was maintained in 14 patients and progression was observed in some twelve. Samples at response were collected after a median of roughly twelve months of treatment, with a range of roughly 6 to 40 months. Samples averaged roughly 280,000 productive templates and just under 95,000 productive rearrangements. Longitudinal samples were available for about 30% of the 86 trial participants. Cryopreserved peripheral blood mononuclear cells were obtained before treatment, at response, and at either sustained remission or disease progression. Every sample from remission and from progressive disease was obtained while the patients were still on ibrutinib. Broader findings and caveats from the paper: An increase in clonality was observed at ibrutinib response, with clonality remaining stable during sustained remission and falling back toward baseline at progression. Public clonotypes were rare and either shrank or stayed stable during treatment, and the rise in clonality at ibrutinib response reflected expansion of private clonotypes. At baseline, clonality was higher than in age-matched healthy donors and showed a strong correlation with circulating CD8+ T-cell counts. Sampling times were not matched between sustained-remission and progressing patients, and lymph node repertoires were not studied.

The sequenced sample was PBMCs, obtained after 36 months of ibrutinib treatment. The TCR comes from a human donor with chronic lymphocytic leukemia.

The bases are TGTGCCACCAGTCAGGGACTAGCGGAGAACTCCTACGAGCAGTACTTC. It translates to CATSQGLAENSYEQYF. The chain was built from TRBV15 and TRBJ2-7; 11 of the junction bases match TRBD2. From the germline V gene (reference sequence), CDR1 is LNHNV and CDR2 is YYDKDF. The CDR3 has 16 amino acids, counting the end cysteine and phenylalanine. The retained sequence is limited to the CDR3, 48 bases, with the frame set at the first base. Unmatched junction bases come to 7, with V trimmed by 6 bases and J by 0 bases.